This TCR beta chain came from a study of cytomegalovirus exposure and HLA in healthy donors. The germline V gene encodes CDR1 MNHNS and CDR2 SASEGT. V gave up 2 bases and J gave up 8 bases, with 18 bases separating them. This CDR3 has 15 residues. Primers included in the PCR were 60 Vbeta and 13 Jbeta primers. Clones were read by immunoSEQ multiplex PCR, and TCRdb kept only the in-frame ones, dropping some. In the table there are 95,000 to 150,000 clones, about four fifths of which are singletons. Sequenced input: PBMCs. The rearrangement uses TRBV6-1 and TRBJ1-2; D is possibly TRBD1 (6 bases). This TCR came from a female donor in good health and CMV-seropositive. The CDR3 loop is CASSESGARGSGYTF. CDR3 DNA sequence: TGTGCCAGCAGTGAATCGGGTGCTAGGGGGAGCGGCTACACCTTC.